The clone carrying this T cell receptor (beta chain) was counted many times. The antigen is undetermined. RNA transcripts gave rise to amplified TCR beta CDR3 regions. TCR CDR3 underwent first-round RT-PCR with the HTBI primer set. From the multiplex PCR reads, TCRdb called clonotypes with MiXCR, one entry per CDR3 protein. The table lists fewer than 550,000 distinct CDR3 sequences, approximately 14% of them singletons. This record comes from a study of T cells in Graves' hyperthyroidism and ophthalmopathy. Notes on the study in general: Most thyroid-expanded clonotypes above 0.001 were also found in blood. Classification by a 13 V-J model distinguished ophthalmopathy from stable hyperthyroidism. Onset of ophthalmopathy came a median roughly 6 months after the model predicted it.

The source material was blood. The origin of this receptor is a woman in her late teens or twenties with Graves' hyperthyroidism.

The chain's CDR3 is CASSVGGRGNTEAFF. The CDR3 region has the DNA TGTGCCAGCAGCGTAGGTGGCAGAGGGAACACTGAAGCTTTCTTT. This chain connects TRBV9 to TRBJ1-1; D gene uncertain. Germline loops: CDR1 SGDLS, CDR2 YYNGEE. Between the trimmed V and J ends, which lost 0 bases and 1 base, there was a span of 10 bases. This CDR3 is built from 15 residues.